The 10 T cell receptor beta chains presented below share a single source sample, sequenced in a study of CD4 T cells in lung cancer. Data came from immunoSEQ multiplex PCR; TCRdb stores just in-frame clones and leaves some out. The sample table includes around 32 clones. No antigen is known for these receptors. After around 12 days with mutant 27-mer peptides, PBMCs were restimulated with peptide-pulsed autologous B cells. After restimulation with peptide-pulsed B cells, live T cells secreting IFNgamma were sorted. For about 12 to 23 days, sorted cells were expanded at around 3 or 10 per well. Sequenced: a CD4+ T cell line or clone grown in culture. The receptors derive from a human donor with non-small cell lung cancer. Some clones in this sample may be carry-over from other donors' samples.

The rearrangement joins TRBV2 to TRBJ2-1, with D perhaps TRBD1 (6 bases). V was clipped by 6 bases and J by 0 bases, with 15 bases between them. Germline loops: CDR1 SNHLY, CDR2 FYNNEI. The CDR3 runs 16 residues. The CDR3 bases are TGTGCCAGCAGGACCTGGACAGTTCGCTCCTACAATGAGCAGTTCTTC. This gives the protein CASRTWTVRSYNEQFF.

The chain carries TRBV1 and TRBJ2-6. TRBV1 represents a pseudogene. The CDR3 runs 18 residues. Here the CDR3 DNA reads TGCACCAGCAGACCCCTATGTTTGGCACAAAGTCGGGCCAACGTCCTGGCTTTC. Translation: CTSRPLCLAQSRANVLAF.

V is TRBV9 and J is TRBJ2-1; 8 nucleotides align to TRBD2. Germline trimming cut 7 bases from V and 9 bases from J; bases unmatched to any gene: 15. The CDR3 loop spans 15 amino acids. The germline CDR1 and CDR2 sequences are SGDLS and YYNGEE. CDR3 sequence (DNA): TGTGCCAGCGGTCCTAGCGGGTTAGGCTCAAGTGAGCAGTTCTTC. This encodes CASGPSGLGSSEQFF.

V and J are TRBV19 and TRBJ2-1, with D perhaps TRBD1 or TRBD2 (5 bases each). Per the germline V gene, CDR1 is LNHDA and CDR2 is SQIVND (reference sequence). The CDR3 is 15 residues long. Trimming stripped 9 bases from V and 2 bases from J, with 17 bases between. CDR3 region: CASRISSGPYNEQFF. The CDR3 nucleotides read TGTGCCAGCCGAATAAGCTCGGGGCCCTACAATGAGCAGTTCTTC.

The rearrangement uses TRBV5-2 and TRBJ1-2. TRBV5-2 constitutes a pseudogene. This CDR3 is built from 16 residues. DNA for the CDR3: TGTGCCAGCAACTCACACCGAGAGTACGAAACCTATGGCTACACCTTC. Amino acid sequence: CASNSHREYETYGYTF.

The chain recombines TRBV15 with TRBJ2-7, with 8 bases identical to TRBD1. The germline V gene encodes CDR1 LNHNV and CDR2 YYDKDF (reference sequence). The length of the CDR3 is 17 residues. Trimming cost V 3 bases and J 2 bases; bases outside gene matches: 12. DNA of the CDR3: TGTGCCACCAGCAGGGCCCCATCCGGGACAGGTCCCTACGAGCAGTACTTC. Translated, it gives CATSRAPSGTGPYEQYF.

The chain is built from TRBV11-2 and TRBJ2-2; D call uncertain. Germline CDR1 reads SGHAT; CDR2 reads FQNNGV. The CDR3 runs 13 residues. Trimming removed 5 bases at V and 5 bases at J, with 9 bases between. The CDR3 sequence: CASSPFGTGELFF. In DNA form, the CDR3 reads TGTGCCAGCAGCCCTTTTGGGACCGGGGAGCTGTTTTTT.

CDR3 DNA sequence: TGCAGCGTTGACAAAGAAGGGGCAGAAGATACGCAGTATTTT. Its protein is CSVDKEGAEDTQYF. This chain joins TRBV29-1 and TRBJ2-3; D possibly corresponds to TRBD1 (5 bases). The CDR3 contains 14 residues. Germline V gene data show CDR1 as SQVTM and CDR2 as ANQGSEA. V shed 3 bases and J shed 5 bases, with 15 bases lying between them.

The rearrangement joins TRBV14 to TRBJ2-1; 11 bases are shared with TRBD2. Germline values: CDR1 SGHDN, CDR2 FVKESK. Trimming at V came to 1 base and at J to 2 bases, leaving 10 bases not matched to a gene. The CDR3 covers 19 residues. CDR3 sequence reads: CASSQVRASGGTTYNEQFF. The CDR3 region has the DNA TGTGCCAGCAGCCAAGTCCGGGCTAGCGGGGGGACCACCTACAATGAGCAGTTCTTC.

This chain uses TRBV5-5 with TRBJ1-6; TRBD1 is a possible D gene (6 bases). This CDR3 has 13 amino acids. CDR1 is SGHKS and CDR2 is YYEKEE in the germline V gene (reference sequence). V lost 4 bases, J lost 9 bases, and 11 bases lay in between. CDR3 nucleotide sequence: TGTGCCAGCAGCGGTACAGGGAGTTCACCCCTCCACTTT. Protein product: CASSGTGSSPLHF.